The 19 T cell receptor beta chains below all came from one sample that was sequenced in a study of blood T cells in healthy people across ages (dated by TCRdb to the mid-2010s). Library generation was performed with 5' RACE. Sequenced using an Illumina HiSeq 2500. A second PCR of roughly 7 to 11 cycles was performed with a sample-barcoded 5' primer and a J-beta primer mix. TCRdb handled the public reads itself, with Q25 trimming in fastp and clone calling in MiXCR, and kept productive beta chains. Duplicate CDR3 protein sequences are folded into a single record with the most common DNA and genes. The sample table lists 1.5 million to 1.8 million distinct CDR3 sequences, approximately 43% of them with a count of one. The top ten clones comprise around 4% of the sample. The source material was blood. These receptors all come from a woman in her late teens or twenties in good health.

A few counts support this clonotype. This chain uses TRBV11-2 with TRBJ2-1, with 12 bases that match TRBD2. Trimming cost V 2 bases and J 7 bases; bases outside gene matches: 3. The CDR3 runs to 15 residues. Per germline, CDR1 SGHAT and CDR2 FQNNGV. The CDR3 protein is CASSLSLAGGNEQFF. The DNA for the CDR3 is TGTGCCAGCAGCTTAAGTCTAGCGGGGGGGAATGAGCAGTTCTTC.

Many counts were recorded for this clonotype. The rearrangement uses TRBV20-1 and TRBJ1-5; a possible D gene is TRBD1 (5 bases). V dropped 6 bases and J dropped 5 bases, with 14 bases sitting between them. CDR1 is DFQATT, CDR2 SNEGSKA, per germline (reference sequence). The CDR3 totals 13 residues. The CDR3 region has the DNA TGCAGTGCAGGAGGGGACGGAGATCAGCCCCAGCATTTT. It yields the protein CSAGGDGDQPQHF.

This clonotype was seen a handful of times. The chain combines TRBV29-1 with TRBJ1-2; a weak D match, TRBD1 (6 bases). With 7 bases removed from V and 4 bases from J, the gap between germline ends came to 10 bases. Germline-derived CDR1 and CDR2 are SQVTM and ANQGSEA. The CDR3 sequence is 11 residues long. CDR3 sequence reads: CSGQGPYGYTF. The DNA of the CDR3 is TGCAGCGGCCAGGGGCCCTATGGCTACACCTTC.

This clonotype was picked up one time. The gene calls are TRBV12-3 or TRBV12-4 and TRBJ1-1; D unclear. The CDR3 spans 16 residues. Trimming took off 3 bases at V and 1 base at J, with 15 bases between the two ends. Here the CDR3 reads CASSFRLAIANTEAFF. Written as DNA, the CDR3 is TGTGCCAGCAGTTTCAGGCTCGCCATTGCGAACACTGAAGCTTTCTTT.

This clonotype has a handful of counts. This chain connects TRBV4-3 to TRBJ1-4; 9 nucleotides line up with TRBD1. The germline V gene encodes CDR1 LGHNA and CDR2 YSLEER. The J segment lost 0 bases and the V segment lost 4 bases, leaving 6 bases of the junction unmatched. The CDR3 length is 17 residues. CDR3 coding DNA: TGCGCCAGCAGCCCTGGGACAGGGTATGCAACTAATGAAAAACTGTTTTTT. Translation: CASSPGTGYATNEKLFF.

In this sample, this clonotype turned up a few times. This rearrangement joins TRBV20-1 to TRBJ1-1; possible D gene TRBD1, 5 bases. CDR3 size: 12 residues. Germline CDR1 is DFQATT and CDR2 is SNEGSKA (reference sequence). Written as DNA, the CDR3 is TGCGGTTCTCTGACAGAAAACACTGAAGCTTTCTTT. This encodes CGSLTENTEAFF.

The chain is built from TRBV28 and TRBJ1-6; a possible D gene is TRBD1 (6 bases). CDR1 and CDR2 (germline): MDHEN, SYDVKM. CDR3 length: 15 amino acids. The germline V and J ends were trimmed by 6 bases and 5 bases, with 14 bases remaining between them. Here the CDR3 DNA reads TGTGCCAGCAGCAGATACAGGGCGGATAATTCACCCCTCCACTTT. Residues: CASSRYRADNSPLHF.

The gene calls are TRBV10-3 and TRBJ2-3; D remains unclear. V was clipped by 3 bases and J by 1 base, with 14 bases between them. CDR3 length: 16 residues. Germline CDR1 ENHRY, CDR2 SYGVKD. The CDR3 DNA reads TGTGCCATCAGTGATCCCCTCCCACGGGGCACAGATACGCAGTATTTT. It codes for CAISDPLPRGTDTQYF.

Remarks on this clonotype: Germline and junction disagree at one end, which may indicate a read error. The CDR3 region is CASSLRSHQGFRNAEAFF. CDR3 nucleotide sequence: TGTGCCAGCAGCTTAAGAAGTCATCAGGGCTTCCGGAACGCTGAAGCTTTCTTT. The chain has TRBV7-2 and TRBJ1-1; D perhaps matches TRBD1 (5 bases). The CDR3 has 18 residues. The germline gives CDR1 SGHTA, CDR2 FQGNSA.

A note on this clonotype: A read error may be the cause here, since a much bigger clone is one base away. CDR3: CASNSRPGQGGDTQYF. DNA of the CDR3: TGTGCCAGCAACTCCAGACCGGGACAGGGTGGGGATACGCAGTATTTT. The chain employs TRBV12-3 or TRBV12-4 and TRBJ2-3, with TRBD1 matching over 9 bases. The CDR3 length is 16 residues. The V segment lost 7 bases and the J segment 6 bases; nucleotides outside the gene matches: 14.

This clonotype turned up a few times. The CDR3 loop is CASFGPRRTTYNEQFF. The CDR3, as DNA: TGTGCCAGCTTCGGGCCCCGACGGACTACCTACAATGAGCAGTTCTTC. The chain combines TRBV7-4 with TRBJ2-1; perhaps TRBD2 as D (6 bases). Deletions cut 8 bases from V and 2 bases from J, with 19 bases between. CDR3 length equals 16 residues. Germline V gives CDR1 SGHVT, CDR2 SQSDAQ.

The V gene is TRBV20-1, the J gene TRBJ2-4; weak D call: TRBD2 (6 bases). With the DNA end fitting TRBJ2-7 better, the J assignment may be wrong. The germline V gene encodes CDR1 DFQATT and CDR2 SNEGSKA (reference sequence). This CDR3 is built from 16 residues. Here the CDR3 DNA reads TGCAGTGCTAGAGATGTAATGGGTTCCCCTAGCGACGAGCAGTACTTC. Encoded protein: CSARDVMGSPSDEQYF.

This clonotype was seen a handful of times. The DNA of the CDR3 is TGTGCCACCAGCGACTCTAACTATGGCTACACCTTC. Translated: CATSDSNYGYTF. This rearrangement joins TRBV24-1 to TRBJ1-2; D is ambiguous. The CDR3 sequence is 12 residues long. Germline CDR1 KGHDR, CDR2 SFDVKD. V was cut by 7 bases and J by 0 bases, with 5 bases left in between.

V and J are TRBV6-1 and TRBJ1-5; D is unresolved. The CDR3 has 18 amino acids. The germline V and J ends were trimmed by 0 bases and 0 bases, with 15 bases remaining between them. Germline lookup yields CDR1 MNHNS and CDR2 SASEGT. In DNA form, the CDR3 reads TGTGCCAGCAGTGAAGCGATGTCAGCCTCGTATAGCAATCAGCCCCAGCATTTT. Translated, it gives CASSEAMSASYSNQPQHF.

V and J are TRBV6-6 and TRBJ1-5; D possibly corresponds to TRBD1 (6 bases). Germline CDR1 is MNHNY and CDR2 is SVGAGI (reference sequence). This CDR3 region has 16 residues. V was pared by 6 bases and J by 4 bases, with 19 bases between. The CDR3 DNA reads as TGTGCCAGCAGCCACATACGGGGGCCCGAGAATCAGCCCCAGCATTTT. Translation: CASSHIRGPENQPQHF.

The table lists this clonotype with a few counts. The rearrangement uses TRBV12-3 or TRBV12-4 and TRBJ1-5, with 9 bases lining up with TRBD1. V trimming: 6 bases; J trimming: 4 bases; junction bases outside the gene matches: 10. This CDR3 has 16 residues. This CDR3 is CASSPSQGQGNQPQHF. As DNA, the CDR3 is TGTGCCAGCAGCCCCTCCCAGGGACAGGGAAATCAGCCCCAGCATTTT.

This chain links TRBV27 with TRBJ1-4; 8 nucleotides align to TRBD1. V shed 4 bases and J 8 bases; nucleotides not matched to a gene: 6. The CDR3 loop spans 14 amino acids. Germline CDR1 and CDR2: MNHEY and SMNVEV (reference sequence). CDR3 region: CASSSGTGWEKLFF. The CDR3 coding sequence is TGTGCCAGCAGTTCCGGGACAGGATGGGAAAAACTGTTTTTT.

This clonotype has a handful of counts. CDR3 region: CASSDRQGANYGYTF. For the CDR3, the DNA is TGTGCCAGCAGCGATCGACAGGGAGCTAACTATGGCTACACCTTC. The chain recombines TRBV7-8 with TRBJ1-2; 7 bases are shared with TRBD1. Germline loops: CDR1 SGHVS, CDR2 FQNEAQ. Trimming took 5 bases from V and 0 from J; bases not matched to a gene: 6. CDR3 size: 15 residues.

V gene TRBV29-1 combines with J gene TRBJ1-1, with D tentatively TRBD1 (5 bases). The CDR3 has 11 residues. V gave up 5 bases and J gave up 9 bases, with 13 bases separating them. CDR1 is SQVTM and CDR2 is ANQGSEA in the germline V gene. CDR3 nucleotides: TGCAGCGTTCTCTGGGGGGGTAAAGCTTTCTTT. Residues: CSVLWGGKAFF. The complete variable domain, with remaining parts taken from reference TRBV29-1 and TRBJ1-1, reads SAVISQKPSRDICQRGTSLTIQCQVDSQVTMMFWYRQQPGQSLTLIATANQGSEATYESGFVIDKFPISRPNLTFSTLTVSNMSPEDSSIYLCSVLWGGKAFFGQGTRLTVV.